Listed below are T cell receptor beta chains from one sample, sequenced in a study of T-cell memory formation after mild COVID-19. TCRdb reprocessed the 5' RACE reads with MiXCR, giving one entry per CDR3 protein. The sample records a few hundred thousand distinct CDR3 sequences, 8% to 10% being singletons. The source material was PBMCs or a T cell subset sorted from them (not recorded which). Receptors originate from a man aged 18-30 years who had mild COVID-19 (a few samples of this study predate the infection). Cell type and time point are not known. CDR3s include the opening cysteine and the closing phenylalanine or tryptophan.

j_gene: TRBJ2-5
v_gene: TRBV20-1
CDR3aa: CSARGYSKQETQYF

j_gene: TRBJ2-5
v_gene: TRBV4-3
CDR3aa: CASSQERNPQETQYF

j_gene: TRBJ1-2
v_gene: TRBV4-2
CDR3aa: CASSQDRAGNGYTF

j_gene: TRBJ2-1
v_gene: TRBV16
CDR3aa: CASSQVAPLYNEQFF

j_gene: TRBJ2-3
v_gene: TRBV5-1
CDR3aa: CASTLGSSGATDTQYF

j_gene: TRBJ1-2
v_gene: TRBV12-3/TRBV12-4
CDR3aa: CASRTGNRYGYTF

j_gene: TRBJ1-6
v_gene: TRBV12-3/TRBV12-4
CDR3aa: CASSLRTGGVSPLHF

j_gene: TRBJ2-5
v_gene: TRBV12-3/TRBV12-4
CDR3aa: CASSLWRGGVLETQYF

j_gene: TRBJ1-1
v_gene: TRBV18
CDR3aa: CASSPQVRGTEAFF

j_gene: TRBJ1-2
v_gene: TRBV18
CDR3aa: CASSLRDRDSSTF

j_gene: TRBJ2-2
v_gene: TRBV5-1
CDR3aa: CASSLEPTTNTGELFF

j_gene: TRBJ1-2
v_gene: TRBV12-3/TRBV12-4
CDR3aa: CASRDDRVHGYTF

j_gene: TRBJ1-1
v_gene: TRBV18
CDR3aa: CASSPDRKAFF

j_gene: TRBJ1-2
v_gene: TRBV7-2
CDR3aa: CASSPGTAPRLYGYTF

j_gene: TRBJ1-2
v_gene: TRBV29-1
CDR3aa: CSVAGTGDYGYTF

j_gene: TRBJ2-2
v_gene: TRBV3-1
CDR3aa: CASSSHWAPNTGELFF

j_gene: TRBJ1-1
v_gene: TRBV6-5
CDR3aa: CASWDRQGTEAFF

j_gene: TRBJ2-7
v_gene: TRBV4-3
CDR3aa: CASSQGRDNSYEQYF

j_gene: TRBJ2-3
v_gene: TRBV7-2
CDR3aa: CASSLLGGSSSDTQYF

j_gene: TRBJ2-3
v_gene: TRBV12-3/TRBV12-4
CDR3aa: CASSPGGHRDTQYF

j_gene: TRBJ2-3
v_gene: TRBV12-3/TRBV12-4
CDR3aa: CASRAISTDTQYF

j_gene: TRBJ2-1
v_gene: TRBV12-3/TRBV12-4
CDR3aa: CASSLWSGEQFF

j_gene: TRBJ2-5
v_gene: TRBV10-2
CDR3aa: CASRLTSRETQYF

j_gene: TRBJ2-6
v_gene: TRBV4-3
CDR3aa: CASSQGSSPSGANVLTF

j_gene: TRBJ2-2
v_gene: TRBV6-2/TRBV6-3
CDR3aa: CASSYLINTGELFF

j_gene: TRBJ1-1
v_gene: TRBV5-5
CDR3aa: CASSLGGRDTEAFF

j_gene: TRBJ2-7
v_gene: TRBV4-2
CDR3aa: CASSHPRIEEQYF

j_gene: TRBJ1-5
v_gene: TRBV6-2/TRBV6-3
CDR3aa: CASSYVRDRGLVQPQHF

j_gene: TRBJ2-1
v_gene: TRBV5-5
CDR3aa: CASSFVPYNEQFF

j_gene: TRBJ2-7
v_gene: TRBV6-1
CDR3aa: CASSADVPYEQYF

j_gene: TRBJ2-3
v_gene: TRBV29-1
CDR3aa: CSVGTSGGTDTQYF

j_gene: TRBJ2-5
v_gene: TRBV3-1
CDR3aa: CASSEGTVGTQYF

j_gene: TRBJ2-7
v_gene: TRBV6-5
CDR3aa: CASSLQVDPPQYF

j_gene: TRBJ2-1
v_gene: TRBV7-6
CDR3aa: CASGLVYNEQFF

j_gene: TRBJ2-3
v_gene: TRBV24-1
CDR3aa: CATSDWTGERTDTQYF

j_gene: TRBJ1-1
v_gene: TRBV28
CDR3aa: CASTQGVTTEAFF

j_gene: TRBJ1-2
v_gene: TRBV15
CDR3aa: CATSRVGQVKGGYTF

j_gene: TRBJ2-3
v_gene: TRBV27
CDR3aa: CASSFSATGTQYF

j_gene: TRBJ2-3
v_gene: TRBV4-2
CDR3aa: CASSQTESGGGTDTQYF

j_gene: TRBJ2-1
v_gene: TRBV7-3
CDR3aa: CASSSPAGNNEQFF

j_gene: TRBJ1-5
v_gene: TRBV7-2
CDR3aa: CASSSRDFYNQPQHF

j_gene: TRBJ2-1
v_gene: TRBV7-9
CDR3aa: CASSHERTRGYNEQFF

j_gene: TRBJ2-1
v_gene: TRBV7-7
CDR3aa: CASSLDLRPYNEQFF

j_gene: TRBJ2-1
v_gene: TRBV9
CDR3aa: CASSGEGDSYNEQFF

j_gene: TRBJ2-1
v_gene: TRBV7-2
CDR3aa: CASSSRGILAGGHFF